The 5 T cell receptor beta chains in this list originate from one sample, sequenced in a study of T cell responses to AZD1222 COVID-19 vaccine. Clones were read by immunoSEQ multiplex PCR, and TCRdb kept only the in-frame ones, dropping some. Among approximately 110,000 clones listed, 87% were seen once. This specimen consisted of peripheral blood, obtained on day 0 of AZD1222 vaccination. The receptor source for this set is an adult in good health.

The chain is built from TRBV7-8 and TRBJ2-6; D possibly corresponds to TRBD1 (6 bases). Germline V lookup: CDR1 SGHVS, CDR2 FQNEAQ. V was trimmed by 8 bases and J by 1 base, leaving 21 bases between them. This CDR3 comprises 18 residues. This CDR3 reads CASSPSGTRVSGANVLTF. CDR3 sequence (DNA): TGTGCCAGCTCCCCCTCTGGGACACGGGTGTCTGGGGCCAACGTCCTGACTTTC.

The chain carries TRBV18 and TRBJ2-3; D is ambiguous. The CDR3 loop spans 14 amino acids. Trimming stripped 2 bases from V and 3 bases from J, with 9 bases between. Looked up from germline, CDR1 is KGHSH and CDR2 is LQKENI. CDR3 sequence reads: CASSPVVRTDTQYF. Written as DNA, the CDR3 is TGTGCCAGCTCACCAGTCGTCCGAACAGATACGCAGTATTTT.

This sequence joins TRBV18 and TRBJ1-1, with 7 bases matching TRBD1. CDR3 length equals 13 residues. V lost 4 bases to trimming and J lost 4 bases; unmatched junction nucleotides: 3. Germline V lookup: CDR1 KGHSH, CDR2 LQKENI. The CDR3 protein is CASSRDRVTEAFF. The CDR3 region has the DNA TGTGCCAGCTCACGCGACAGGGTCACTGAAGCTTTCTTT.

The chain has TRBV7-6 and TRBJ1-3; a weak D match, TRBD1 (5 bases). V was pared by 4 bases and J by 2 bases, with 15 bases between. This CDR3 contains 16 residues. Germline CDR1 and CDR2: SGHVS and FNYEAQ. The CDR3 protein is CASSSDSAFTGNTIYF. CDR3 coding DNA: TGTGCCAGCAGCTCTGACAGTGCCTTCACTGGAAACACCATATATTTT. Using reference TRBV7-6 and TRBJ1-3 for the parts outside the CDR3, the full variable domain is GAGVSQSPRYKVTKRGQDVALRCDPISGHVSLYWYRQALGQGPEFLTYFNYEAQQDKSGLPNDRFSAERPEGSISTLTIQRTEQRDSAMYRCASSSDSAFTGNTIYFGEGSWLTVV.

This sequence joins TRBV24-1 and TRBJ2-1; 7 bases agree with TRBD1. CDR3 length equals 14 residues. Germline V gives CDR1 KGHDR, CDR2 SFDVKD. V gave up 4 bases and J gave up 3 bases; unmatched junction bases: 2. The CDR3 DNA is TGTGCCACCAGTGAGACAGGGAGCTACAATGAGCAGTTCTTC. Protein product: CATSETGSYNEQFF.